Below are 26 T cell receptor beta chains sequenced from a single sample in a study of shared clonotypes between healthy human individuals. The table came from immunoSEQ multiplex PCR; TCRdb's copy has only in-frame clones and leaves some out. Of about 1 million clones in the sample, roughly 80% were seen once. Specimen: memory CD4+ T cells sorted from blood. Subset reported: CD45RA-negative fraction. These receptor sequences come from a man in his late teens or twenties in good health.

The chain links TRBV7-2 to TRBJ2-3; D gene unclear. Germline V lookup: CDR1 SGHTA, CDR2 FQGNSA. The CDR3 has 13 residues. Between the trimmed V and J ends, which lost 3 bases and 6 bases, there was a span of 10 bases. The CDR3 bases are TGTGCCAGCAGCTTTCATGTTTCGGATACGCAGTATTTT. Translated, it gives CASSFHVSDTQYF. The variable domain in full, completed from reference TRBV7-2 and TRBJ2-3, reads GAGVSQSPSNKVTEKGKDVELRCDPISGHTALYWYRQSLGQGLEFLIYFQGNSAPDKSGLPSDRFSAERTGGSVSTLTIQRTQQEDSAVYLCASSFHVSDTQYFGPGTRLTVL.

This clone was observed a handful of times. This sequence joins TRBV30 and TRBJ1-2; a weak D match, TRBD1 (5 bases). The CDR3 extends over 15 amino acids. The V and J ends lost 0 bases and 2 bases respectively, with 13 bases between them. CDR1 and CDR2 from the germline V gene are GTSNPN and SVGIG (reference sequence). The CDR3 spells CAWSVTRGVNYGYTF. CDR3 sequence (DNA): TGTGCCTGGAGTGTCACTCGGGGCGTCAACTATGGCTACACCTTC.

This clone was detected only once. The chain combines TRBV5-1 with TRBJ2-3; either TRBD1 or TRBD2 may supply D (5 bases each). The length of the CDR3 is 16 residues. V was cut by 2 bases and J by 12 bases, with 25 bases left in between. The germline gives CDR1 SGHRS, CDR2 YFSETQ. In nucleotides, the CDR3 is TGCGCCAGCAGCTTCCTCCAGGGTGCTAGCCAGAGCGCTCAGTATTTT. It specifies CASSFLQGASQSAQYF.

Only a few counts were recorded for this clone. J is TRBJ2-3 and V is TRBV5-4; 8 nucleotides match TRBD1. Losses at the gene ends were 0 bases for V and 0 bases for J; bases not matched to a gene: 15. The germline CDR1 and CDR2 sequences are SGHNT and YYREEE (reference sequence). The CDR3 has 20 residues. The DNA of the CDR3 is TGTGCCAGCAGCTTGGGTGGCAGGGGGCGATCCTTTGATAGCACAGATACGCAGTATTTT. Translated, it gives CASSLGGRGRSFDSTDTQYF.

The gene calls are TRBV11-2 and TRBJ2-5, with 10 bases aligning to TRBD2. Trimming removed 6 bases from V and 7 bases from J; junction bases left unmatched: 11. The CDR3 loop spans 15 amino acids. CDR1 is SGHAT, CDR2 FQNNGV, per germline. CDR3 sequence (DNA): TGTGCCAGCAGTTGGACTAGCGGCCAAGGCGGGACCCAGTACTTC. Translated: CASSWTSGQGGTQYF.

This clone was recorded a few times. The chain couples TRBV4-3 to TRBJ2-5; D is undetermined. Trimming cost V 0 bases and J 4 bases, with 6 bases left between them. Germline values: CDR1 LGHNA, CDR2 YSLEER. The CDR3 totals 13 residues. Written as DNA, the CDR3 is TGCGCCAGCAGCCAAGATGGTGGAGAGACCCAGTACTTC. Translation gives CASSQDGGETQYF.

V is TRBV18 and J is TRBJ2-7; tentative D call: TRBD1 (7 bases). The CDR3 is 13 amino acids. CDR1 and CDR2 (germline): KGHSH, LQKENI. Trimming took 2 bases from V and 5 from J, leaving 10 bases between them. CDR3 sequence (DNA): TGTGCCAGCTCACCATCCAGGGGGGACGAGCAGTACTTC. This encodes CASSPSRGDEQYF.

The chain recombines TRBV18 with TRBJ1-6; D remains unclear. Germline CDR1 is KGHSH and CDR2 is LQKENI. The CDR3 contains 16 residues. Trimming took off 6 bases at V and 2 bases at J, with 14 bases between the two ends. The CDR3 DNA sequence: TGTGCCAGCTCCCCTGAACTAAGAGCCTATAATTCACCCCTCCACTTT. Amino acid sequence: CASSPELRAYNSPLHF.

The V gene is TRBV2, the J gene TRBJ2-1; D perhaps matches TRBD2 (6 bases). Germline V lookup: CDR1 SNHLY, CDR2 FYNNEI. This CDR3 comprises 12 residues. V lost 7 bases to trimming and J lost 9 bases, with 13 bases between them. This CDR3 is CASKHQEGEQFF. CDR3 DNA: TGTGCCAGCAAGCATCAGGAGGGTGAGCAGTTCTTC. Variable domain in full (rest from reference TRBV2 and TRBJ2-1): EPEVTQTPSHQVTQMGQEVILRCVPISNHLYFYWYRQILGQKVEFLVSFYNNEISEKSEIFDDQFSVERPDGSNFTLKIRSTKLEDSAMYFCASKHQEGEQFFGPGTRLTVL.

This clone qualifies as medium-sized. This sample also contains other DNA sequences that code for the same CDR3. This chain links TRBV13 with TRBJ2-7; a weak D match, TRBD1 (6 bases). The CDR3 runs 13 residues. The germline V and J ends were trimmed by 5 bases and 5 bases, with 13 bases remaining between them. The germline V gene has CDR1 PRHDT and CDR2 FYEKMQ (reference sequence). CDR3 DNA sequence: TGTGCCAGCAGCAGGAACAGGGATAACGAGCAGTACTTC. The encoded protein is CASSRNRDNEQYF.

This sequence joins TRBV7-2 and TRBJ2-7; 7 nucleotides match TRBD2. Germline-derived CDR1 and CDR2 are SGHTA and FQGNSA. The CDR3 is 16 amino acids. V lost 1 base to trimming and J lost 3 bases; unmatched junction nucleotides: 9. The CDR3 loop is CASSLGAATGGYEQYF. CDR3 DNA sequence: TGTGCCAGCAGCTTAGGGGCGGCTACGGGGGGCTACGAGCAGTACTTC.

V usage is TRBV11-2 and J usage is TRBJ2-5, with D uncertain. The CDR3 runs to 15 residues. V lost 0 bases to trimming and J lost 4 bases, with 12 bases between them. CDR1 is SGHAT and CDR2 is FQNNGV in the germline V gene. In DNA, the CDR3 is TGTGCCAGCAGCTTAGATCCCGCTAGGCTAGAGACCCAGTACTTC. Translation gives CASSLDPARLETQYF.

Notes on this clone: This sample includes further DNA sequences coding for the same CDR3. The chain carries TRBV7-2 and TRBJ1-2; D ambiguous. The CDR3 has 13 amino acids. Trimming took 5 bases from V and 2 from J, leaving 9 bases between them. Germline V gene sequence: CDR1 SGHTA, CDR2 FQGNSA. CDR3 protein: CASSQAANYGYTF. The CDR3 region has the DNA TGTGCCAGCAGCCAAGCAGCGAACTATGGCTACACCTTC.

In regard to this clone: The sample contains more than one DNA sequence encoding this CDR3. V usage is TRBV30 and J usage is TRBJ1-1; no clear D. The CDR3 runs 13 residues. The V end lost 3 bases, the J end lost 1 base, and 9 bases lay between the germline ends. CDR1 and CDR2 from the germline V gene are GTSNPN and SVGIG (reference sequence). The CDR3 nucleotides read TGTGCCTGGAGCGTGGAGGGGAACACTGAAGCTTTCTTT. Translation: CAWSVEGNTEAFF.

The chain couples TRBV18 to TRBJ2-5, with a possible D match to TRBD1 (6 bases). The CDR3 has 15 residues. Trimming cost V 4 bases and J 1 base, with 13 bases left between them. Per germline, CDR1 KGHSH and CDR2 LQKENI. CDR3 nucleotide sequence: TGTGCCAGCTCACGATTCGGACAGAGCCAAGAGACCCAGTACTTC. Its translation is CASSRFGQSQETQYF.

The chain combines TRBV18 with TRBJ1-1; D gene uncertain. There are 13 residues in the CDR3. CDR1 and CDR2 (germline): KGHSH, LQKENI. With 1 base removed from V and 5 bases from J, the gap between germline ends came to 8 bases. In nucleotides, the CDR3 is TGTGCCAGCTCACCACAAAGGGAGACTGAAGCTTTCTTT. Protein product: CASSPQRETEAFF.

The chain employs TRBV19 and TRBJ2-1; TRBD2 matches 9 bases. CDR3 length: 15 amino acids. The V and J ends lost 5 bases and 4 bases, in that order; junction bases with no gene match: 6. From germline, CDR1 is LNHDA and CDR2 SQIVND (reference sequence). CDR3 residues: CASSSGTSTYNEQFF. The CDR3 nucleotides are TGTGCCAGTAGTTCTGGGACTAGCACATACAATGAGCAGTTCTTC.

This clone was recorded a few times. CDR3 amino acids: CAWSVGHSGEKLFF. The CDR3 DNA reads TGTGCCTGGAGTGTTGGACACAGCGGGGAAAAACTGTTTTTT. The chain carries TRBV30 and TRBJ1-4; tentatively, D is TRBD1 (5 bases). Germline V gene data show CDR1 as GTSNPN and CDR2 as SVGIG (reference sequence). The CDR3 consists of 14 residues. The ends were cut back, 0 bases at V and 8 bases at J, with 13 bases in the middle. The whole variable domain, remainder taken from reference TRBV30 and TRBJ1-4, is SQTIHQWPATLVQPVGSPLSLECTVEGTSNPNLYWYRQAAGRGLQLLFYSVGIGQISSEVPQNLSASRPQDRQFILSSKKLLLSDSGFYLCAWSVGHSGEKLFFGSGTQLSVL.

The rearrangement uses TRBV5-1 and TRBJ2-3; D gene uncertain. There are 12 residues in the CDR3. V dropped 3 bases and J dropped 6 bases, with 8 bases sitting between them. Looked up from germline, CDR1 is SGHRS and CDR2 is YFSETQ. CDR3 bases: TGCGCCAGCAGCTCGATGGGTGATACGCAGTATTTT. Translation: CASSSMGDTQYF.

CDR3 bases: TGTGCCAGCAGGTCCACCGCGAGCCCGAACACTGAAGCTTTCTTT. Encoded protein: CASRSTASPNTEAFF. This chain uses TRBV6-5 with TRBJ1-1; D call uncertain. CDR1 MNHEY and CDR2 SVGAGI come from the germline V gene. V dropped 6 bases and J dropped 1 base, with 15 bases sitting between them. This CDR3 region has 15 residues.

Comment on this clone: This same CDR3 is encoded by further DNA sequences in the sample. This chain joins TRBV19 and TRBJ1-1; 8 bases line up with TRBD1. Germline loops: CDR1 LNHDA, CDR2 SQIVND (reference sequence). Trimming took 6 bases from V and 1 from J; bases not matched to a gene: 1. The CDR3 length is 13 residues. The CDR3 spells CASSGQGNTEAFF. Here the CDR3 DNA reads TGTGCCAGTAGCGGACAGGGGAACACTGAAGCTTTCTTT.

The chain joins TRBV2 to TRBJ2-5; D remains unclear. The CDR3 covers 13 residues. The V end was cut by 4 bases, the J end by 1 base, with 7 bases between. Germline CDR1 SNHLY, CDR2 FYNNEI. CDR3 sequence (DNA): TGTGCCAGCAGTGGAGAGACCCAAGAGACCCAGTACTTC. Protein: CASSGETQETQYF.

V usage is TRBV4-1 and J usage is TRBJ2-1; D unclear. The V end was cut by 2 bases, the J end by 0 bases, with 14 bases between. Germline V gene sequence: CDR1 MGHRA, CDR2 YSYEKL. The CDR3 length is 17 residues. The CDR3 loop is CASSQRGSFPSYNEQFF. The CDR3 region has the DNA TGCGCCAGCAGCCAAAGAGGTAGCTTTCCCTCCTACAATGAGCAGTTCTTC.

The chain carries TRBV5-6 and TRBJ1-2; 8 bases are shared with TRBD1. This CDR3 contains 13 residues. The ends lost 4 bases at V and 3 bases at J; junction bases unmatched: 2. CDR1 and CDR2 from the germline V gene are SGHDT and YYEEEE. The CDR3 DNA reads TGTGCCAGCAGCGGGGACAGGTACTATGGCTACACCTTC. This gives the protein CASSGDRYYGYTF. Variable domain in full (rest from reference TRBV5-6 and TRBJ1-2): DAGVTQSPTHLIKTRGQQVTLRCSPKSGHDTVSWYQQALGQGPQFIFQYYEEEERQRGNFPDRFSGHQFPNYSSELNVNALLLGDSALYLCASSGDRYYGYTFGSGTRLTVV.

V is TRBV12-5 and J is TRBJ2-1; 9 bases are a match to TRBD1. Trimming at V came to 1 base and at J to 4 bases, leaving 11 bases not matched to a gene. The length of the CDR3 is 18 residues. Looked up from germline, CDR1 is LGHNT and CDR2 is FRNRAP. The CDR3: CASGLGTSWDREYNEQFF. The CDR3 nucleotides read TGTGCTAGTGGTTTGGGGACTTCCTGGGACAGGGAGTACAATGAGCAGTTCTTC. The full variable domain, rest sourced from reference TRBV12-5 and TRBJ2-1, is DARVTQTPRHKVTEMGQEVTMRCQPILGHNTVFWYRQTMMQGLELLAYFRNRAPLDDSGMPKDRFSAEMPDATLATLKIQPSEPRDSAVYFCASGLGTSWDREYNEQFFGPGTRLTVL.

This chain connects TRBV5-4 to TRBJ2-1; TRBD1 might be the D (6 bases). V was cut by 2 bases and J by 13 bases, with 10 bases left in between. Germline lookup yields CDR1 SGHNT and CDR2 YYREEE (reference sequence). The CDR3 covers 11 residues. The CDR3 DNA sequence: TGTGCCAGCAGCTTCCAGGGGCGACAGTTCTTC. Translated: CASSFQGRQFF.